Below, 26 T cell receptor beta chains from the same sample are listed, as sequenced in a study of blood T cells in healthy people across ages. A second about 7 to 12 cycle PCR used barcoded and J-beta primers. TCRdb used MiXCR to reprocess the 5' RACE reads, holding one entry per CDR3 protein. The sample contains about 1.5 million distinct CDR3 sequences, roughly 45% of which appear only once. Sequences were obtained from blood. Source of these receptors: a woman aged 18-29 years in good health.

The gene calls are TRBV4-2 and TRBJ1-1; the D gene is possibly TRBD1 (6 bases). Germline V lookup: CDR1 LGHNA, CDR2 YNFKEQ. CDR3 size: 17 residues. V dropped 4 bases and J dropped 0 bases, with 18 bases sitting between them. The chain's CDR3 is CASSPKFQGILNTEAFF. The CDR3 nucleotides are TGTGCCAGCAGCCCCAAATTCCAGGGGATTTTGAACACTGAAGCTTTCTTT.

This clonotype was seen a handful of times. The V and J genes are TRBV2 and TRBJ2-2, with TRBD1 identical over 7 bases. The CDR3 sequence is 13 residues long. Germline-derived CDR1 and CDR2 are SNHLY and FYNNEI. With 3 bases clipped from V and 5 bases from J, the junction kept 0 bases outside the gene matches. The CDR3 spells CASSDRGTGELFF. CDR3 DNA sequence: TGTGCCAGCAGTGACAGGGGGACCGGGGAGCTGTTTTTT.

This clonotype was counted a few times. The chain uses TRBV25-1 and TRBJ1-2; no clear D gene. Germline loops: CDR1 MGHDK, CDR2 SYGVNS. The CDR3 totals 14 residues. The V and J ends lost 0 bases and 4 bases respectively, with 9 bases between them. The chain's CDR3 is CASSEYVSSYGYTF. CDR3 DNA sequence: TGTGCCAGCAGTGAATACGTTTCCAGCTATGGCTACACCTTC.

The J gene is TRBJ1-1, the V gene TRBV20-1, with D tentatively TRBD1 (6 bases). V was cut by 6 bases and J by 7 bases, with 24 bases left in between. The CDR3 loop spans 15 amino acids. Germline V lookup: CDR1 DFQATT, CDR2 SNEGSKA (reference sequence). In nucleotides, the CDR3 is TGCAGTGCCAACGAGATGGGGGCACCAGGGAATGAAGCTTTCTTT. This codes for CSANEMGAPGNEAFF.

The V call is TRBV20-1, the J call TRBJ1-2; TRBD1 aligns across 8 bases. CDR3 size: 13 residues. CDR1 is DFQATT and CDR2 is SNEGSKA in the germline V gene (reference sequence). The junction had 6 bases not matched to a gene; V was cut back by 5 bases and J by 4 bases. CDR3 sequence: CSAPRTGLYGYTF. CDR3 nucleotides: TGCAGTGCTCCCAGGACAGGGCTCTATGGCTACACCTTC.

This chain links TRBV7-2 with TRBJ1-6; D remains ambiguous. The CDR3 loop spans 15 amino acids. Germline V lookup: CDR1 SGHTA, CDR2 FQGNSA. V was shortened by 1 base and J by 6 bases, with 10 bases between the two germline ends. CDR3 amino acids: CASSLDQILNSPLHF. CDR3 nucleotides: TGTGCCAGCAGCTTAGATCAGATACTTAATTCACCCCTCCACTTT.

A note on this clonotype: At one of its ends the junction is not consistent with the germline gene, which may arise from a read error. The J gene is TRBJ1-1, the V gene TRBV18; the D gene is possibly TRBD1 (6 bases). The germline CDR1 and CDR2 sequences are KGHSH and LQKENI. The CDR3 contains 14 residues. CDR3 bases: TGTGCCAACTCACCTCTGGGACAAGACACTGAAGCTTTCTTT. Translating it yields CANSPLGQDTEAFF.

The V and J genes are TRBV7-9 and TRBJ2-5; D is unclear. Trimming took off 5 bases at V and 1 base at J, with 8 bases between the two ends. The CDR3 has 13 amino acids. Germline loops: CDR1 SEHNR, CDR2 FQNEAQ (reference sequence). The CDR3 sequence is CASSVSLQETQYF. CDR3 DNA: TGTGCCAGCAGCGTATCTCTCCAAGAGACCCAGTACTTC.

In the case of this clonotype: The junction differs from germline at one of its ends, possibly a read error. The genes are TRBV12-3 or TRBV12-4 and TRBJ2-3; 7 bases map to TRBD2. The CDR3 contains 15 residues. The CDR3 loop reads CVSSSSAGSTDTQYF. CDR3 nucleotides: TGTGTCAGCAGTTCCTCAGCGGGGAGCACAGATACGCAGTATTTT.

V is TRBV4-1 and J is TRBJ1-6; D gene ambiguous. This CDR3 has 12 residues. CDR1 is MGHRA, CDR2 YSYEKL, per germline. V was clipped by 5 bases and J by 11 bases, with 10 bases between them. DNA for the CDR3: TGCGCCAGCAGCTCGGGAGTTCCACCCCTCCACTTT. Translation gives CASSSGVPPLHF.

The V and J genes are TRBV2 and TRBJ2-4; 10 bases match TRBD1. The assigned J gene may be wrong: the sequence end matches TRBJ2-7 better. CDR3 size: 16 residues. Germline assignment: CDR1 SNHLY and CDR2 FYNNEI. The CDR3 protein is CASRLQGGTGAYEQYF. CDR3 nucleotides: TGTGCCAGCAGACTCCAAGGAGGGACAGGGGCCTACGAGCAGTACTTC.

The V and J genes are TRBV5-1 and TRBJ2-7, with 9 bases aligning to TRBD2. Trimming at V came to 2 bases and at J to 7 bases, leaving 4 bases not matched to a gene. Germline V gene lookup returns CDR1 SGHRS and CDR2 YFSETQ. This CDR3 spans 13 amino acids. CDR3 in DNA: TGCGCCAGCAGCTTCCTAGCGGGATCTGAGCAGTACTTC. Encoded protein: CASSFLAGSEQYF.

This clonotype is medium-sized in the sample. The chain carries TRBV12-3 or TRBV12-4 and TRBJ2-7; 8 nucleotides match TRBD1. Trimming removed 6 bases from V and 2 bases from J; junction bases left unmatched: 12. This CDR3 spans 16 amino acids. In nucleotides, the CDR3 is TGTGCCAGCAGCTCCACCCGGGACAGGTCTCCCTACGAGCAGTACTTC. It is translated as CASSSTRDRSPYEQYF.

This clonotype turned up a few times. V and J are TRBV10-3 and TRBJ1-2, with a tentative D call TRBD1 (6 bases). Germline-derived CDR1 and CDR2 are ENHRY and SYGVKD. The CDR3 spans 12 residues. V gave up 6 bases and J gave up 5 bases, with 10 bases separating them. The CDR3 reads CAISDTGYGYTF. In DNA form, the CDR3 reads TGTGCCATCAGCGATACAGGGTATGGCTACACCTTC.

The chain has TRBV12-3 or TRBV12-4 and TRBJ1-5; a weak D match, TRBD1 (5 bases). V dropped 2 bases and J dropped 2 bases, with 7 bases sitting between them. CDR3 length: 14 residues. CDR3 region: CASSLQQGNQPQHF. CDR3 nucleotide sequence: TGTGCCAGCAGTTTACAACAGGGCAATCAGCCCCAGCATTTT.

V is TRBV3-1 and J is TRBJ1-1; D is uncertain. This CDR3 spans 17 amino acids. In germline, CDR1 is LGHDT, CDR2 YNNKEL (reference sequence). V was clipped by 1 base and J by 6 bases, with 21 bases between them. CDR3 DNA: TGTGCCAGCAGCCAAGGTGCGGCCCAAGGCCGGATACCTGAAGCTTTCTTT. This gives the protein CASSQGAAQGRIPEAFF.

As concerns this clonotype: A read error may explain this, as a much larger clone is one base away. This chain links TRBV10-3 with TRBJ2-7, with D perhaps matching TRBD1 (5 bases). CDR1 and CDR2 from the germline V gene are ENHRY and SYGVKD. Trimming removed 8 bases at V and 7 bases at J, with 21 bases between. The CDR3 extends over 14 amino acids. The CDR3 DNA reads TGTGCCATCTCTCCGAGAGGAGAGGACAATGAGCAGTACTTC. It yields the protein CAISPRGEDNEQYF.

This clonotype was counted a few times. The rearrangement joins TRBV28 to TRBJ1-1, with a tentative D call TRBD1 (6 bases). The CDR3 runs 14 residues. Trimming shortened V by 4 bases and J by 4 bases, and 13 bases separated the two germline ends. Germline V lookup: CDR1 MDHEN, CDR2 SYDVKM. CDR3 residues: CASSSRGGGTEAFF. The CDR3 DNA sequence: TGTGCCAGCAGTTCCCGAGGAGGGGGCACTGAAGCTTTCTTT.

This clonotype has more than one count but fewer than ten. The chain has TRBV20-1 and TRBJ1-5; D may be TRBD1 (6 bases). There are 15 residues in the CDR3. Per germline, CDR1 DFQATT and CDR2 SNEGSKA (reference sequence). V was cut by 1 base and J by 5 bases, with 15 bases left in between. The CDR3 is CSARGLSGVDQPQHF. The CDR3 coding sequence is TGCAGTGCTAGAGGGTTGTCAGGGGTGGATCAGCCCCAGCATTTT.

This clonotype was observed a handful of times. DNA for the CDR3: TGTGCCAGCAGCTCGAGAACTAGCGGGGGGCACACAGATACGCAGTATTTT. Translation: CASSSRTSGGHTDTQYF. V is TRBV13 and J is TRBJ2-3; 12 bases map to TRBD2. The CDR3 extends over 17 amino acids. CDR1 is PRHDT, CDR2 FYEKMQ, per germline (reference sequence). J gave up 2 bases and V 4 bases, and 7 bases lay outside the gene matches.

There are many counts of this clonotype. The J gene is TRBJ2-1, the V gene TRBV4-1; D remains unclear. The CDR3 spans 11 residues. Germline V gene lookup returns CDR1 MGHRA and CDR2 YSYEKL. Trimming removed 1 base from V and 10 bases from J, with 5 bases in between. The chain's CDR3 is CASSQGLEQFF. CDR3 coding DNA: TGCGCCAGCAGCCAAGGGCTCGAGCAGTTCTTC.

There are a few counts of this clonotype. The chain has TRBV27 and TRBJ2-7; D may be TRBD1 (5 bases). The V gene lost 6 bases and the J gene lost 2 bases, with 17 bases spanning the gap. This CDR3 region has 15 residues. CDR1 is MNHEY, CDR2 SMNVEV, per germline (reference sequence). Here the CDR3 DNA reads TGTGCCAGCAGCCAAACCCCCGGACAACCCTACGAGCAGTACTTC. It translates to CASSQTPGQPYEQYF.

V is TRBV12-3 or TRBV12-4 and J is TRBJ2-5, with D perhaps TRBD1 or TRBD2 (5 bases each). Trimming removed 5 bases from V and 5 bases from J, with 18 bases in between. The CDR3 length is 15 residues. The CDR3 DNA reads TGTGCCAGCAGTGCCCGGGGCGGAGCCCAGGAGACCCAGTACTTC. Translation gives CASSARGGAQETQYF.

The chain links TRBV5-1 to TRBJ2-1; D possibly corresponds to TRBD1 (5 bases). The CDR3 is 13 residues long. Trimming pared 6 bases from V and 4 bases from J, leaving 11 bases between. Germline loops: CDR1 SGHRS, CDR2 YFSETQ. CDR3 protein: CASTPAGYNEQFF. The CDR3 bases are TGCGCCAGCACCCCTGCAGGGTACAATGAGCAGTTCTTC.

This clonotype has only a few counts. V gene TRBV20-1 combines with J gene TRBJ2-1; D ambiguous. This CDR3 has 12 amino acids. V gave up 3 bases and J gave up 6 bases, with 9 bases separating them. Germline CDR1 DFQATT, CDR2 SNEGSKA (reference sequence). DNA for the CDR3: TGCAGTGCTAGTAGGAGCAGCAATGAGCAGTTCTTC. The encoded protein is CSASRSSNEQFF.

The table lists this clonotype with a few counts. This chain's CDR3 is CSARDWWSGGSGDQETQYF. The CDR3 DNA reads TGCAGTGCTAGAGATTGGTGGAGCGGGGGCTCCGGGGACCAAGAGACCCAGTACTTC. The genes are TRBV20-1 and TRBJ2-5; 8 bases are shared with TRBD2. The CDR3 has 19 residues. Germline V gene sequence: CDR1 DFQATT, CDR2 SNEGSKA (reference sequence). Losses at the gene ends were 0 bases for V and 0 bases for J; bases not matched to a gene: 15.